Sequencing of this T cell receptor beta chain was carried out in a study of blood T cell repertoires in COVID-19. Study-wide background: PBMCs, B-cell-depleted T cells, or T cells were the source of the cDNA or gDNA that made up the material.

The table came from immunoSEQ multiplex PCR; TCRdb's copy has only in-frame clones and leaves some out. Of about 45,000 clones listed, roughly nine tenths are singletons. The V gene lost 4 bases and the J gene lost 2 bases, with 17 bases spanning the gap. CDR1 is SGHTA, CDR2 FQGTGA, per germline. The CDR3 is made up of 16 amino acids. This clone was observed a handful of times. The TCR was taken from a human donor in a cohort sampled during active COVID-19. The V gene is TRBV7-3, the J gene TRBJ1-2; D not resolved. Specimen: peripheral blood. In DNA form, the CDR3 reads TGTGCCAGCAGCTCCTTTAGGAGGGTCGTCAACTATGGCTACACCTTC. Protein product: CASSSFRRVVNYGYTF.